Each of the 11 T cell receptor beta chains below was sequenced from the same sample in a study of blood T cell repertoires in COVID-19. Using immunoSEQ multiplex PCR, the repertoire was profiled, and TCRdb retains in-frame clones only, with some absent. This sample carries some 100,000 clones, about four fifths of them seen once, and the ten largest clones take 6% to 7.5%. The specimen was peripheral blood. Source of these receptors: a man aged 50-60 years with active or convalescent COVID-19.

For the CDR3, the DNA is TGCGCCAGCAGCAAGGGACTTACTAAGAACGATGAGCAGTTCTTC. Protein: CASSKGLTKNDEQFF. The rearrangement links TRBV10-1 to TRBJ2-1; a weak D match, TRBD2 (6 bases). Germline CDR1 WNHNN, CDR2 SYGVQD (reference sequence). V was shortened by 6 bases and J by 8 bases, with 20 bases between the two germline ends. CDR3 length: 15 residues.

The chain employs TRBV19 and TRBJ1-1; TRBD1 matches at 9 bases. The V gene end was trimmed by 6 bases and the J gene end by 1 base; junction bases not matched to a gene: 9. The CDR3 consists of 16 residues. The germline gives CDR1 LNHDA, CDR2 SQIVND (reference sequence). The CDR3 sequence is CASRNSWGQGNTEAFF. The CDR3, as DNA: TGTGCCAGTAGAAACTCCTGGGGACAGGGGAACACTGAAGCTTTCTTT.

The chain is built from TRBV9 and TRBJ1-2, with TRBD1 as a possible D gene (5 bases). This CDR3 comprises 12 residues. Germline lookup yields CDR1 SGDLS and CDR2 YYNGEE. The germline V and J ends were trimmed by 4 bases and 8 bases, with 12 bases remaining between them. The CDR3 region is CASSPTGGGYTF. CDR3 nucleotide sequence: TGTGCCAGCAGCCCGACGGGGGGGGGCTACACCTTC.

The rearrangement joins TRBV5-6 to TRBJ1-6, with TRBD1 matching over 10 bases. Germline V lookup: CDR1 SGHDT, CDR2 YYEEEE. V was clipped by 5 bases and J by 14 bases; unmatched bases: 10. CDR3 size: 14 residues. In DNA form, the CDR3 reads TGTGCCAGCAGTTCACCGGGACAGGGGTCATCCCTCCACTTT. It encodes CASSSPGQGSSLHF. Full variable domain (missing parts from reference TRBV5-6 and TRBJ1-6): DAGVTQSPTHLIKTRGQQVTLRCSPKSGHDTVSWYQQALGQGPQFIFQYYEEEERQRGNFPDRFSGHQFPNYSSELNVNALLLGDSALYLCASSSPGQGSSLHFGNGTRLTVT.

This clone was seen a few times. CDR3 sequence: CASSPRWTGGTEAFF. The CDR3 bases are TGTGCCAGCAGCCCGAGGTGGACAGGAGGCACTGAAGCTTTCTTT. The gene calls are TRBV6-2 or TRBV6-3 and TRBJ1-1; 7 nucleotides line up with TRBD1. The CDR3 runs 15 residues. The ends lost 6 bases at V and 4 bases at J; junction bases unmatched: 11. Germline lookup yields CDR1 MNHEY and CDR2 SVGEGT.

This clone was counted a single time. The rearrangement uses TRBV5-4 and TRBJ1-4; the match to TRBD1 covers 10 bases. The CDR3 covers 19 residues. Germline lookup yields CDR1 SGHNT and CDR2 YYREEE (reference sequence). Trimming at V came to 5 bases and at J to 0 bases, leaving 13 bases not matched to a gene. CDR3 loop: CASRFAVDRGSPTNEKLFF. DNA of the CDR3: TGTGCCAGCAGGTTTGCCGTGGACAGGGGGTCTCCAACTAATGAAAAACTGTTTTTT.

CDR3 sequence: CASSLGGAAPGYTF. CDR3 sequence (DNA): TGTGCCTCCTCCTTAGGAGGGGCGGCTCCGGGCTACACCTTC. The chain employs TRBV7-9 and TRBJ1-2; perhaps TRBD1 as D (5 bases). The length of the CDR3 is 14 residues. The V and J ends lost 11 bases and 8 bases respectively, with 24 bases between them. The germline gives CDR1 SEHNR, CDR2 FQNEAQ (reference sequence).

The gene calls are TRBV5-1 and TRBJ2-3; 9 bases are a match to TRBD1. Per germline, CDR1 SGHRS and CDR2 YFSETQ. The CDR3 runs to 15 residues. V lost 4 bases to trimming and J lost 3 bases; unmatched junction nucleotides: 6. In DNA, the CDR3 is TGCGCCAGCAGCCTGGGACAGGGAAATACAGATACGCAGTATTTT. Amino acids: CASSLGQGNTDTQYF.

Remarks on this clone: Germline is not matched at one junction end, which may reflect a read error. This rearrangement joins TRBV11-2 to TRBJ1-2; TRBD1 agrees at 8 bases. This CDR3 has 13 amino acids. The V gene's germline CDR1 is SGHAT and CDR2 FQNNGV. The CDR3 loop reads CASSLDQGAMPNF. CDR3 DNA sequence: TGTGCCAGCAGCTTAGATCAGGGGGCGATGCCGAACTTC.

This clone was recorded a few times. The chain recombines TRBV28 with TRBJ1-5; 12 nucleotides align to TRBD1. With V trimmed by 5 bases and J by 6 bases, 5 bases remained unmatched. There are 15 residues in the CDR3. Per the germline V gene, CDR1 is MDHEN and CDR2 is SYDVKM. The DNA of the CDR3 is TGTGCCAGCAGTCCGGGGACAGGGGGCCGTCAGCCCCAGCATTTT. Its translation: CASSPGTGGRQPQHF.

This chain uses TRBV19 with TRBJ2-7, with 7 positions matching TRBD2. The CDR3 length is 15 residues. The V gene end was trimmed by 5 bases and the J gene end by 4 bases; junction bases not matched to a gene: 11. Germline loops: CDR1 LNHDA, CDR2 SQIVND (reference sequence). The CDR3 reads CASSAGTKDFYEQYV. The CDR3 DNA reads as TGTGCCAGTAGTGCCGGGACTAAAGATTTTTACGAGCAGTACGTC.